One T cell receptor (beta chain) is described in this entry. What it binds is unknown. This specimen belongs to a study of cytomegalovirus exposure and HLA in healthy donors. The PCR had 60 Vbeta and 13 Jbeta primers. Sequencing used immunoSEQ multiplex PCR; TCRdb keeps in-frame clones, though not all of them. The sample has about 140,000 clones, about three quarters seen once. Notes on the study in general: In an earlier analysis, most TCR beta V segments were productive about 90% or about 30% of the time.

The CDR3 sequence is 14 residues long. Looked up from germline, CDR1 is KGHSH and CDR2 is LQKENI. The germline V and J ends were trimmed by 3 bases and 4 bases, with 12 bases remaining between them. Sequences were obtained from PBMCs. The gene calls are TRBV18 and TRBJ1-1; possibly TRBD1 for D (5 bases). This TCR came from a man aged 40-50 years in good health and CMV-seropositive. The CDR3 region has the DNA TGTGCCAGCTCACCCTCCGGCGGGGCCACTGAAGCTTTCTTT. Residues: CASSPSGGATEAFF.